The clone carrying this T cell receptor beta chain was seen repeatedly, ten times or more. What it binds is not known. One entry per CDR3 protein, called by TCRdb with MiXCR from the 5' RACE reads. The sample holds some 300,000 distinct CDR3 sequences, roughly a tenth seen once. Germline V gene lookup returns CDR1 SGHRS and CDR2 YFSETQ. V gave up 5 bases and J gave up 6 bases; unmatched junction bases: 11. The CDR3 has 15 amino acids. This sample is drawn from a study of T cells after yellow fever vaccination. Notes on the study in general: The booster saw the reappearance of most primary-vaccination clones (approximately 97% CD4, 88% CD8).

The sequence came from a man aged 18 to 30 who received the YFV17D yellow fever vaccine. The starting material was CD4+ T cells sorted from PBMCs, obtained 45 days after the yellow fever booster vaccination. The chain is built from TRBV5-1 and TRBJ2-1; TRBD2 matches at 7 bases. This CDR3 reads CASRSGTNLGNEQFF. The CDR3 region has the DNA TGCGCCAGCAGGTCCGGGACTAACTTAGGCAATGAGCAGTTCTTC.